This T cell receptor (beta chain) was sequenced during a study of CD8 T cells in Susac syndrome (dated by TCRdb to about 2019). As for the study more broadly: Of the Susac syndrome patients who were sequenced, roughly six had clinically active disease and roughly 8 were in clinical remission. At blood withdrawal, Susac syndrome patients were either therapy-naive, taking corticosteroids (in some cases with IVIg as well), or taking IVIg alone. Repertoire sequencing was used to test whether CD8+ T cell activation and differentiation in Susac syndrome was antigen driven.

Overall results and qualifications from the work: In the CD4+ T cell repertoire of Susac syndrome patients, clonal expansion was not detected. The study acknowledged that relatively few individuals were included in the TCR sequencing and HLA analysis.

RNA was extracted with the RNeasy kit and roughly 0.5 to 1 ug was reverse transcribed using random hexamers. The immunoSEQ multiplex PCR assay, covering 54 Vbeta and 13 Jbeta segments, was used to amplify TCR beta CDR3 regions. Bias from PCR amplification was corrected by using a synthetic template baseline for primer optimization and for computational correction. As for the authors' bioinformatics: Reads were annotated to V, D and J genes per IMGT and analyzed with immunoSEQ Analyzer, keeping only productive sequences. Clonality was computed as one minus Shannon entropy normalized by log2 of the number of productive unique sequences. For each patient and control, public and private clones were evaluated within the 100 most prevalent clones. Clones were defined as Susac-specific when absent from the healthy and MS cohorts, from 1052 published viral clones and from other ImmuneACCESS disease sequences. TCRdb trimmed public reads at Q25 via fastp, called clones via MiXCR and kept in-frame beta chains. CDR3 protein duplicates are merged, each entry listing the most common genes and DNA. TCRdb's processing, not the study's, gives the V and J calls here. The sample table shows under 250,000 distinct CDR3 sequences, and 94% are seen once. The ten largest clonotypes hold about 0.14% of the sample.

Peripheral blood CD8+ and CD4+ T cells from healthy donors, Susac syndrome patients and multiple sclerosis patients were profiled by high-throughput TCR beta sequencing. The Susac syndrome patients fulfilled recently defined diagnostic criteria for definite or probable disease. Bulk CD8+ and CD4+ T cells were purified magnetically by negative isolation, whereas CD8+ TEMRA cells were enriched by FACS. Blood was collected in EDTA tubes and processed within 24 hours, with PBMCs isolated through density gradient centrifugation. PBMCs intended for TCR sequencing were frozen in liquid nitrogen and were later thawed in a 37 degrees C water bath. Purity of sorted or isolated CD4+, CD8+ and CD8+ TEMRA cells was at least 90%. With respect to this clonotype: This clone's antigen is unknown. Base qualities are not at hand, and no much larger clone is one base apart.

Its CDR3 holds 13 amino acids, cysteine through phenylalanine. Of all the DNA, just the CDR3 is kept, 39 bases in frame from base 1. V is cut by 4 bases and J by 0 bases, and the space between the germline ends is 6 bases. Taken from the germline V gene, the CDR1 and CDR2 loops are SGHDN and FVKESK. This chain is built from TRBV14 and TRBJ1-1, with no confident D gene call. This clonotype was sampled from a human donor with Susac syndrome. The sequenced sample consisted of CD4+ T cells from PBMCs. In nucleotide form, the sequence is TGTGCCAGCAGCCCGAACATGAACACTGAAGCTTTCTTT. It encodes CASSPNMNTEAFF.